Sequencing of this T cell receptor beta chain was carried out in a study of beta chain features in type 1 diabetes. Expressed TCRB transcripts were sequenced, since all the RNA that had been isolated was reverse transcribed. Sequenced by immunoSEQ multiplex PCR; TCRdb stores in-frame clones only, minus some. Counted here are approximately 150,000 clones, 10% occurring once; the ten biggest clones make up 1.3%. Deletions cut 0 bases from V and 8 bases from J, with 19 bases between. This CDR3 comprises 17 residues. CDR1 is LGHNA, CDR2 YSLEER, per germline. Every single donor gave one heparinised blood draw, and these averaged around 120 mL.

This TCR came from a man aged 18 to 29 in good health. The sample comprised naive CD4+ T cells from blood. The genes are TRBV4-3 and TRBJ1-4, with D possibly matching TRBD1 (5 bases). In DNA form, the CDR3 reads TGCGCCAGCAGCCAAGAGGGTAGTAGCAGCCGGGGGGAAAAACTGTTTTTT. This translates into CASSQEGSSSRGEKLFF.